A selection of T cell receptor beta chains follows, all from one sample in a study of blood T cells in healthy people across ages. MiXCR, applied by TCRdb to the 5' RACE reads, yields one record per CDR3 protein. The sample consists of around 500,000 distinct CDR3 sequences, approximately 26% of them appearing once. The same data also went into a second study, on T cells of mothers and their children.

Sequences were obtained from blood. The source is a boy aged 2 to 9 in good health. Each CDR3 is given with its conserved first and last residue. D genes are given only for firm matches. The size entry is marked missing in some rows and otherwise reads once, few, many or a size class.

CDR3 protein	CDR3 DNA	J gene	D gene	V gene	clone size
CASSTSGRGPLQQFF	TGTGCCAGCTCAACTAGCGGGAGGGGGCCCCTTCAGCAGTTCTTC	TRBJ2-1	TRBD2	TRBV18	.
CASSQGGEREQYF	TGTGCCAGCTCCCAGGGGGGAGAACGCGAGCAGTACTTC	TRBJ2-7	.	TRBV12-3/TRBV12-4	many
CASTSGMGDEQFF	TGTGCCAGCACTAGCGGGATGGGGGATGAGCAGTTCTTC	TRBJ2-1	TRBD2	TRBV6-2/TRBV6-3	.
CASHSSGDGEQFF	TGTGCCAGTCACTCTAGCGGGGATGGTGAGCAGTTCTTC	TRBJ2-1	TRBD2	TRBV6-6	few
CASSRARGGNTIYF	TGTGCCAGCAGCAGGGCCAGGGGTGGAAACACCATATATTTT	TRBJ1-3	.	TRBV12-3/TRBV12-4	.
CASSQDASGAGELFF	TGCGCCAGCAGCCAAGATGCTAGCGGGGCCGGGGAGCTGTTTTTT	TRBJ2-2	TRBD2	TRBV4-1	few
CASSYRGYEQYF	TGTGCCAGCAGCTACAGGGGCTACGAGCAGTACTTC	TRBJ2-7	TRBD1	TRBV27	few
CASSFRLAGADTQYF	TGCGCCAGCAGCTTTAGGCTAGCGGGAGCAGATACGCAGTATTTT	TRBJ2-3	TRBD2	TRBV5-1	.
CASSYPGTGAQETQYF	TGTGCCAGCAGCTACCCCGGGACAGGGGCCCAAGAGACCCAGTACTTC	TRBJ2-5	TRBD1	TRBV12-3/TRBV12-4	few
CASSQRDSSFTPNGYTF	TGCGCCAGCAGCCAGCGGGACAGCTCTTTTACTCCGAATGGCTACACCTTC	TRBJ1-2	TRBD1	TRBV4-1	.
CASGGVYEQYF	TGTGCCAGCGGAGGGGTCTACGAGCAGTACTTC	TRBJ2-7	.	TRBV2	.
CASSFSGTPTDTQYF	TGCGCCAGCAGCTTTTCGGGGACCCCCACAGATACGCAGTATTTT	TRBJ2-3	.	TRBV5-1	.
CSVEVSGSDEKLFF	TGCAGCGTTGAAGTTTCAGGGTCGGATGAAAAACTGTTTTTT	TRBJ1-4	.	TRBV29-1	.
CASSLTGSLNTEAFF	TGTGCCAGCAGCTTAACGGGTTCCCTGAACACTGAAGCTTTCTTT	TRBJ1-1	.	TRBV7-3	few
CASKGGRESNEAEQFF	TGTGCCAGCAAGGGCGGTCGGGAGTCTAATGAGGCTGAGCAGTTCTTC	TRBJ2-1	.	TRBV6-2/TRBV6-3	.
CASSPQAGGPYNEQFF	TGTGCCAGCAGCCCTCAAGCGGGGGGCCCCTACAATGAGCAGTTCTTC	TRBJ2-1	TRBD2	TRBV3-1	.
CASKSGPSNTEAFF	TGTGCCAGCAAGTCAGGTCCCTCGAACACTGAAGCTTTCTTT	TRBJ1-1	.	TRBV12-3/TRBV12-4	few
CATSRVIRETRYF	TGTGCCACCAGCAGGGTGATACGGGAGACCCGGTACTTC	TRBJ2-5	.	TRBV15	.
CASSKLRLAGTDTQYF	TGTGCCAGCAGCAAGCTACGACTAGCGGGCACAGATACGCAGTATTTT	TRBJ2-3	TRBD2	TRBV7-2	few
CSSRWGQNQETQYF	TGCAGCTCTAGGTGGGGACAGAACCAAGAGACCCAGTACTTC	TRBJ2-5	TRBD1	TRBV29-1	.
CSVWTGTQETQYF	TGCAGCGTGTGGACCGGGACTCAAGAGACCCAGTACTTC	TRBJ2-5	.	TRBV29-1	few